The 17 T cell receptor beta chains below come from one sample, sequenced in a study of blood T cell repertoires in COVID-19. Here immunoSEQ multiplex PCR was the method, and the copy in TCRdb shows in-frame clones only, minus some. The sample lists roughly 58,000 clones; about 81% were seen once. The sample taken for sequencing was peripheral blood. These receptors originate from a man between 65 and 85 years old with active COVID-19.

The rearrangement uses TRBV5-1 and TRBJ1-4, with a weak D call TRBD1 (6 bases). The CDR3 sequence is 15 residues long. The V gene's germline CDR1 is SGHRS and CDR2 YFSETQ. The germline V and J ends were trimmed by 5 bases and 5 bases, with 16 bases remaining between them. CDR3 DNA sequence: TGCGCCAGCAGTAGTAGCAGGGGTACAAATGAAAAACTGTTTTTT. Translation gives CASSSSRGTNEKLFF.

The chain couples TRBV5-1 to TRBJ2-7; possibly TRBD2 for D (5 bases). This CDR3 contains 16 residues. The germline gives CDR1 SGHRS, CDR2 YFSETQ. V lost 4 bases and J 2 bases, leaving 19 bases between the germline ends. The CDR3, as DNA: TGCGCCAGCAGCACAGATGTCGGTTACGGGACCTACGAGCAGTACTTC. It specifies CASSTDVGYGTYEQYF. Filled out from reference TRBV5-1 and TRBJ2-7, the complete variable domain reads KAGVTQTPRYLIKTRGQQVTLSCSPISGHRSVSWYQQTPGQGLQFLFEYFSETQRNKGNFPGRFSGRQFSNSRSEMNVSTLELGDSALYLCASSTDVGYGTYEQYFGPGTRLTVT.

This chain uses TRBV5-1 with TRBJ2-2, with 7 bases matching TRBD2. CDR3 length equals 18 residues. The germline V gene has CDR1 SGHRS and CDR2 YFSETQ. V gave up 2 bases and J gave up 4 bases; unmatched junction bases: 14. CDR3 coding DNA: TGCGCCAGCAGCTTAGTCCCTCTCAGTGGGAGGGGCACCGGGGAGCTGTTTTTT. Translating it yields CASSLVPLSGRGTGELFF.

This chain joins TRBV4-2 and TRBJ2-3; perhaps TRBD2 as D (6 bases). The CDR3 extends over 18 amino acids. Germline V gene lookup returns CDR1 LGHNA and CDR2 YNFKEQ. Trimming took off 4 bases at V and 7 bases at J, with 27 bases between the two ends. CDR3 nucleotide sequence: TGTGCCAGCAGCCCTACCTCCGGCGGGACCATAAAAGCGAATACGCAGTATTTT. It yields the protein CASSPTSGGTIKANTQYF.

The CDR3 protein is CASSPPSGRASGANVLTF. CDR3 nucleotide sequence: TGTGCCAGCAGCCCACCTAGCGGGAGGGCCTCGGGGGCCAACGTCCTGACTTTC. The V call is TRBV13, the J call TRBJ2-6; 12 bases match TRBD2. There are 18 residues in the CDR3. The V gene end was trimmed by 5 bases and the J gene end by 4 bases; junction bases not matched to a gene: 9. Germline assignment: CDR1 PRHDT and CDR2 FYEKMQ (reference sequence).

The V gene is TRBV6-1, the J gene TRBJ2-2, with a possible D match to TRBD1 (5 bases). Trimming stripped 1 base from V and 4 bases from J, with 7 bases between. Germline CDR1 MNHNS, CDR2 SASEGT. The CDR3 has 14 amino acids. The CDR3 loop is CASSEGGGTGELFF. CDR3 sequence (DNA): TGTGCCAGCAGTGAAGGGGGCGGCACCGGGGAGCTGTTTTTT.

The genes are TRBV19 and TRBJ2-3; TRBD1 aligns across 8 bases. V gave up 5 bases and J gave up 5 bases; unmatched junction bases: 6. The CDR3 is 14 amino acids. Germline V gene data show CDR1 as LNHDA and CDR2 as SQIVND (reference sequence). The CDR3 DNA reads as TGTGCCAGTAGTCCCCAGGGGGCTCTAGATACGCAGTATTTT. Translating gives CASSPQGALDTQYF.

The chain couples TRBV29-1 to TRBJ2-1, with 9 bases that match TRBD2. Germline CDR1 is SQVTM and CDR2 is ANQGSEA. After removal of 4 bases from V and 1 base from J, the junction contained 8 bases not matched to a gene. The CDR3 has 16 amino acids. For the CDR3, the DNA is TGCAGCGTTGTCATCCCCAGCGGGAGGTCCTACAATGAGCAGTTCTTC. Translated: CSVVIPSGRSYNEQFF.

V gene TRBV6-5 combines with J gene TRBJ1-2; 7 bases align to TRBD1. The CDR3 runs to 14 residues. V dropped 4 bases and J dropped 8; count of bases not matched to a gene: 10. Germline V CDR1 and CDR2: MNHEY, SVGAGI. DNA of the CDR3: TGTGCCAGCAGTTTGCTGACCACAGGGGTGGGCTACACCTTC. This translates into CASSLLTTGVGYTF.

The gene calls are TRBV9 and TRBJ2-7, with 8 bases matching TRBD1. The CDR3 has 15 residues. The junction had 11 bases not matched to a gene; V was cut back by 4 bases and J by 5 bases. Germline assignment: CDR1 SGDLS and CDR2 YYNGEE. As DNA, the CDR3 is TGTGCCAGCAGCCCTAGAGGAGACAGGGGCCACGAGCAGTACTTC. Translated: CASSPRGDRGHEQYF.

The chain has TRBV18 and TRBJ2-1; 7 nucleotides match TRBD2. This CDR3 comprises 16 residues. In germline, CDR1 is KGHSH, CDR2 LQKENI. Trimming cost V 0 bases and J 7 bases; bases outside gene matches: 9. CDR3 DNA sequence: TGTGCCAGCTCACCACCATCGGGAGGTACTTTTAATGAGCAGTTCTTC. It is translated as CASSPPSGGTFNEQFF.

This clone has only one observation. The V gene is TRBV19, the J gene TRBJ1-2, with 7 positions matching TRBD1. The junction had 6 bases not matched to a gene; V was cut back by 5 bases and J by 3 bases. The CDR3 totals 14 residues. CDR1 and CDR2 from the germline V gene are LNHDA and SQIVND (reference sequence). CDR3 DNA: TGTGCCAGTAGTGCAACACAGGGGTACTATGGCTACACCTTC. Its translation: CASSATQGYYGYTF.

The CDR3 DNA follows: TGTGCCAGCAGCTCCCACCGGGACAGGGGAGCCAAAAACATTCAGTACTTC. Protein: CASSSHRDRGAKNIQYF. This chain joins TRBV7-2 and TRBJ2-4; 10 nucleotides agree with TRBD1. V gave up 4 bases and J gave up 0 bases; unmatched junction bases: 6. Germline CDR1 reads SGHTA; CDR2 reads FQGNSA. CDR3 length: 17 amino acids.

This chain uses TRBV2 with TRBJ2-3; 7 bases are a match to TRBD1. The CDR3 sequence is 14 residues long. Losses at the gene ends were 4 bases for V and 6 bases for J; bases not matched to a gene: 7. Germline V gives CDR1 SNHLY, CDR2 FYNNEI. In DNA form, the CDR3 reads TGTGCCAGCAGTGTTCACAGGGGCGGGGATACGCAGTATTTT. Its protein is CASSVHRGGDTQYF.

V and J are TRBV18 and TRBJ2-4; 11 nucleotides match TRBD1. V dropped 5 bases and J dropped 0; count of bases not matched to a gene: 9. The germline gives CDR1 KGHSH, CDR2 LQKENI. This CDR3 comprises 18 residues. The CDR3 coding sequence is TGTGCCAGCTCAACCCCGGGACAGGGGGTTTTAGCCAAAAACATTCAGTACTTC. Translating gives CASSTPGQGVLAKNIQYF.

The gene calls are TRBV5-5 and TRBJ2-2, with D perhaps matching TRBD2 (5 bases). V shed 3 bases and J shed 0 bases, with 18 bases lying between them. The length of the CDR3 is 18 residues. Per the germline V gene, CDR1 is SGHKS and CDR2 is YYEKEE (reference sequence). CDR3 sequence (DNA): TGTGCCAGCAGCTCCGCCTCTCTGGGAGCCTCGAACACCGGGGAGCTGTTTTTT. This encodes CASSSASLGASNTGELFF.

The chain is built from TRBV18 and TRBJ1-1; a weak D match, TRBD1 (5 bases). Trimming took off 3 bases at V and 4 bases at J, with 15 bases between the two ends. The CDR3 covers 15 residues. The germline CDR1 and CDR2 sequences are KGHSH and LQKENI. CDR3 coding DNA: TGTGCCAGCTCACCGGCCGCGTGGGGGGGCACTGAAGCTTTCTTT. Translated: CASSPAAWGGTEAFF.